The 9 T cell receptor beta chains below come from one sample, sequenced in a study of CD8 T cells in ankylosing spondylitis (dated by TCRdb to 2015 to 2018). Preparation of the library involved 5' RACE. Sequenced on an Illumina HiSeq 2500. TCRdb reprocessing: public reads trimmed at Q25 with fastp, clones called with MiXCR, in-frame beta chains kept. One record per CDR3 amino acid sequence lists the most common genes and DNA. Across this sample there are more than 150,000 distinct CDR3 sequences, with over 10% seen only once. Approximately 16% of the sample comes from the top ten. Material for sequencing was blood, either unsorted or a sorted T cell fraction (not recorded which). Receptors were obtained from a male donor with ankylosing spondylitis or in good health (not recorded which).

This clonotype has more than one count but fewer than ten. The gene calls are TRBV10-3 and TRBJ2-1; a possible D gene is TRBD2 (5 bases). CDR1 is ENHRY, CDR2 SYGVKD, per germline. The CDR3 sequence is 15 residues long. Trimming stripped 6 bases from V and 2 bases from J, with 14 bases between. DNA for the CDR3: TGTGCCATCAGGACAAGGGCGGGCCCCTACAATGAGCAGTTCTTC. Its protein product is CAIRTRAGPYNEQFF.

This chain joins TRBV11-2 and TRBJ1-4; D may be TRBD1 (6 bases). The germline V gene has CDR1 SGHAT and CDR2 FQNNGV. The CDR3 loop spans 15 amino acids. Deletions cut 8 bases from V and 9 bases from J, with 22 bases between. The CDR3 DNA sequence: TGTGCCAGCTCCCATTTTAAGGGGGTCGGAAAAAAACTGTTTTTT. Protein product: CASSHFKGVGKKLFF.

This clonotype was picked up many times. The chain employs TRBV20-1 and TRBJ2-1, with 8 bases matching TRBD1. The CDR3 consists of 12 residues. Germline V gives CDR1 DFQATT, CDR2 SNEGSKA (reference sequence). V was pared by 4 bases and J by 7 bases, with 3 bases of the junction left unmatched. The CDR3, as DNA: TGCAGTGCTATCGACAGGGGTAATGAGCAGTTCTTC. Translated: CSAIDRGNEQFF.

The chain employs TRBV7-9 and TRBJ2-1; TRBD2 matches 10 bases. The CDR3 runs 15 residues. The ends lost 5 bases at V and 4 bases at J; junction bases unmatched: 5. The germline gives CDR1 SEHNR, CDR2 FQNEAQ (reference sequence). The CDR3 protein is CASSPTSGFYNEQFF. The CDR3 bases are TGTGCCAGCAGCCCGACTAGCGGGTTTTACAATGAGCAGTTCTTC.

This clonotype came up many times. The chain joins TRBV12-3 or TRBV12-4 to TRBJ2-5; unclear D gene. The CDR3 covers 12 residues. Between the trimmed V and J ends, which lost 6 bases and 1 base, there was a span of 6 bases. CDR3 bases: TGTGCCAGCAGGGGCGCCCAAGAGACCCAGTACTTC. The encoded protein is CASRGAQETQYF.

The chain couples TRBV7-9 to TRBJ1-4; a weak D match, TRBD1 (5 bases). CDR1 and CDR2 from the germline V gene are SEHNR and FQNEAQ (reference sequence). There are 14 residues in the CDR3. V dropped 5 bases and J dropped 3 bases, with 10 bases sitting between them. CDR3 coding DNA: TGTGCCAGCAGCCCCGACAGATCTAATGAAAAACTGTTTTTT. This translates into CASSPDRSNEKLFF. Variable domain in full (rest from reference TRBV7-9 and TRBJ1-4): DTGVSQNPRHKITKRGQNVTFRCDPISEHNRLYWYRQTLGQGPEFLTYFQNEAQLEKSRLLSDRFSAERPKGSFSTLEIQRTEQGDSAMYLCASSPDRSNEKLFFGSGTQLSVL.

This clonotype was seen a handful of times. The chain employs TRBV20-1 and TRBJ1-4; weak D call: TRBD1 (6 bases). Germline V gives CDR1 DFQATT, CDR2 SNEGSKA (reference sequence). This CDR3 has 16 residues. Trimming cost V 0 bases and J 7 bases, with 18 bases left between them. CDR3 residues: CSAREPGGAGSEKLFF. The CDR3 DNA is TGCAGTGCTAGAGAGCCCGGGGGGGCTGGCAGTGAAAAACTGTTTTTT.

Here the CDR3 reads CASSLEGTALIQETQYF. CDR3 DNA: TGCGCCAGCAGCTTGGAGGGGACGGCATTAATCCAAGAGACCCAGTACTTC. V and J are TRBV5-1 and TRBJ2-5; TRBD1 or TRBD2 may be the D gene (5 bases each). The CDR3 extends over 17 amino acids. Trimming pared 0 bases from V and 1 base from J, leaving 16 bases between. CDR1 SGHRS and CDR2 YFSETQ come from the germline V gene.

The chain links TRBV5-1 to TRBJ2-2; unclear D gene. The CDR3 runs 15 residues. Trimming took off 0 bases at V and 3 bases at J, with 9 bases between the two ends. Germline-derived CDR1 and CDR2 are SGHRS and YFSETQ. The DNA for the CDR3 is TGCGCCAGCAGCTTGGACCTGGGGTACACCGGGGAGCTGTTTTTT. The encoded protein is CASSLDLGYTGELFF.